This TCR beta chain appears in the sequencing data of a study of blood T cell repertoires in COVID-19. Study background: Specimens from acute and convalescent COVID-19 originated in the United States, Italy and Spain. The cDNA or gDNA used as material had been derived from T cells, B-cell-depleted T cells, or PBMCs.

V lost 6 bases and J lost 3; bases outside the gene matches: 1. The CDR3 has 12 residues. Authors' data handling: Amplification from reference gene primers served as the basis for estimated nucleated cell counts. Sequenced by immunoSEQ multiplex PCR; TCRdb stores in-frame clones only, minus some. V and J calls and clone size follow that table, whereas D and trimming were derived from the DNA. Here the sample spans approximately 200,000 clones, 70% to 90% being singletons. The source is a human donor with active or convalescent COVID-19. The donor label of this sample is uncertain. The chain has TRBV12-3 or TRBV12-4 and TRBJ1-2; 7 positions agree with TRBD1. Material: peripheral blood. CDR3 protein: CASSGQDYGYTF. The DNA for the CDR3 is TGTGCCAGCAGCGGACAGGACTATGGCTACACCTTC.